Presented here are 8 T cell receptor beta chains from one specimen sequenced in a study of blood T cell repertoires in COVID-19 (dated by TCRdb to the early 2020s). The library was obtained by the immunoSEQ multiplex PCR assay. TCRdb stores this immuneACCESS table with in-frame sequences only. Part of the clones is absent; in the studies checked, under half of the shortfall reflects unresolved V genes, and no reason is known for the rest. The sample profile shows more than 300,000 clones; around 89% of them were found once. 1.6% of the sample lies in the top ten. Sequencing used peripheral blood. These receptors were collected from a woman aged 25 to 45 with COVID-19, enrolled during active disease.

Only one count was recorded for this clone. The chain links TRBV29-1 to TRBJ2-1; 10 bases are shared with TRBD2. There are 14 residues in the CDR3. The ends lost 6 bases at V and 2 bases at J; junction bases unmatched: 4. Germline lookup yields CDR1 SQVTM and CDR2 ANQGSEA. The CDR3 nucleotides read TGCAGCGTCGCGAGCGGGGGGGCCTACAATGAGCAGTTCTTC. This encodes CSVASGGAYNEQFF.

This clone was observed once. The chain employs TRBV11-3 and TRBJ1-2, with D perhaps TRBD1 (5 bases). V lost 5 bases and J lost 4, with 26 bases in between. The CDR3 has 18 amino acids. Germline V gene lookup returns CDR1 SGHNT and CDR2 YENEEA. The CDR3 loop is CASSPDMGSRVLAYGYTF. The CDR3 nucleotides are TGTGCCAGCAGCCCTGACATGGGTTCCAGGGTTCTGGCCTATGGCTACACCTTC. Full variable domain (remainder filled in from reference TRBV11-3 and TRBJ1-2): EAGVVQSPRYKIIEKKQPVAFWCNPISGHNTLYWYLQNLGQGPELLIRYENEEAVDDSQLPKDRFSAERLKGVDSTLKIQPAELGDSAVYLCASSPDMGSRVLAYGYTFGSGTRLTVV.

The chain's CDR3 is CASSLSDRNYGYTF. CDR3 nucleotides: TGTGCCAGCAGCTTATCAGACAGGAACTATGGCTACACCTTC. The chain combines TRBV11-2 with TRBJ1-2; tentative D call: TRBD1 (6 bases). Per the germline V gene, CDR1 is SGHAT and CDR2 is FQNNGV. The CDR3 covers 14 residues. Trimming pared 2 bases from V and 2 bases from J, leaving 9 bases between.

The V and J genes are TRBV4-1 and TRBJ2-7; 7 bases map to TRBD1. Germline assignment: CDR1 MGHRA and CDR2 YSYEKL. J lost 5 bases, V lost 1 base, and 5 bases had no gene match. CDR3 length: 14 residues. The CDR3 DNA reads as TGCGCCAGCAGCCAAGCAGGGGGTTTCGACGAGCAGTACTTC. Its translation is CASSQAGGFDEQYF.

This chain connects TRBV13 to TRBJ1-2, with TRBD1 matching over 12 bases. V gave up 2 bases and J gave up 6 bases; unmatched junction bases: 10. CDR1 is PRHDT, CDR2 FYEKMQ, per germline (reference sequence). CDR3 length equals 17 residues. CDR3 protein: CASSLQSGTGGSDGYTF. CDR3 nucleotide sequence: TGTGCCAGCAGCTTACAATCCGGGACAGGGGGCTCCGATGGCTACACCTTC.

The rearrangement uses TRBV7-2 and TRBJ1-2; D is perhaps TRBD1 (5 bases). V dropped 6 bases and J dropped 4 bases, with 15 bases sitting between them. Germline CDR1 SGHTA, CDR2 FQGNSA. The CDR3 has 14 amino acids. The CDR3 loop is CASRTDTLGYGYTF. The DNA for the CDR3 is TGTGCCAGCAGGACGGACACCTTGGGCTATGGCTACACCTTC.

J is TRBJ2-1 and V is TRBV5-4; TRBD2 aligns across 7 bases. This CDR3 has 13 residues. CDR1 and CDR2 (germline): SGHNT, YYREEE (reference sequence). J lost 8 bases, V lost 2 bases, and 4 bases had no gene match. This chain's CDR3 is CASSFPGRDEQFF. The DNA of the CDR3 is TGTGCCAGCAGCTTTCCAGGGAGGGATGAGCAGTTCTTC. The full variable domain, its missing parts supplied by reference TRBV5-4 and TRBJ2-1, is ETGVTQSPTHLIKTRGQQVTLRCSSQSGHNTVSWYQQALGQGPQFIFQYYREEENGRGNFPPRFSGLQFPNYSSELNVNALELDDSALYLCASSFPGRDEQFFGPGTRLTVL.

This clone was observed a single time. This CDR3 reads CAEEDSGNTIYF. Here the CDR3 DNA reads TGTGCCGAAGAGGACTCTGGAAACACCATATATTTT. The chain carries TRBV27 and TRBJ1-3; D is unresolved. Trimming cost V 11 bases and J 0 bases, with 8 bases left between them. Germline values: CDR1 MNHEY, CDR2 SMNVEV (reference sequence). The CDR3 loop spans 12 amino acids.